This is a list of T cell receptor beta chains from one sample in a study of response to subunit inactivated influenza vaccine. TCRdb fed the RT-PCR reads into MiXCR, producing one record per CDR3 protein. The data contain about 800,000 distinct CDR3 sequences, about 20% of them singletons. Sequencing was performed on PBMCs from blood, taken approximately 5 days after vaccination. These receptors were obtained from a man between 45 and 60 years old who received an inactivated influenza vaccine. Each CDR3 is given with its conserved first and last residue. The D gene is left open where the match is weak. Clone size appears in some rows only: once, few, many, or a class for an expanded clone.

>TRBV28|-|few|TRBJ1-5
TGTGCCAGCAGTTTATCTGTCCTGGGTCAGCCCCAGCATTTT
CASSLSVLGQPQHF
>TRBV28|-|few|TRBJ2-7
TGTGCCAGCAGTTTAGAGGGGCGAACCTACGAGCAGTACTTC
CASSLEGRTYEQYF
>TRBV12-3/TRBV12-4|TRBD1|-|TRBJ2-3
TGTGCCAGCAGTACCGAGGGACAGGGGGCCATAGATACGCAGTATTTT
CASSTEGQGAIDTQYF
>TRBV5-1|TRBD2|many|TRBJ2-3
TGCGCCAGCAGCTTGGCCCCGATCCGTAGCGGGAGCACAGATACGCAGTATTTT
CASSLAPIRSGSTDTQYF
>TRBV4-3|TRBD2|-|TRBJ2-7
TGCGCCAGCAGCCCCGGACTAGCGGAGGGCTACGAGCAGTACTTC
CASSPGLAEGYEQYF
>TRBV4-1|-|-|TRBJ2-5
TGCGCCAGCAGCCAAGATTTCCAGGGACCCAGTGAGACCCAGTACTTC
CASSQDFQGPSETQYF
>TRBV2|-|many|TRBJ2-7
TGTGCCAGCAGATTCACAGCCTACGAGCAGTACTTC
CASRFTAYEQYF
>TRBV4-3|-|-|TRBJ2-7
TGCGCCAGCAGCCAACTAGGACTTTCCTACGAGCAGTACTTC
CASSQLGLSYEQYF
>TRBV5-1|TRBD2|few|TRBJ2-1
TGCGCCAGCAGCTTGGAAGCGGGACCCTGGGAGCAGTTCTTC
CASSLEAGPWEQFF
>TRBV6-5|-|few|TRBJ2-5
TGTGCCAGCAGTTACATCGGGGAAGGAGACCCCCACCGGGAGACCCAGTACTTC
CASSYIGEGDPHRETQYF
>TRBV10-3|-|few|TRBJ1-1
TGTGCCATCAGTGTCCAGACGAACACTGAAGCTTTCTTT
CAISVQTNTEAFF
>TRBV4-2|TRBD2|few|TRBJ2-7
TGTGCCAGCAGCCAAGATGAAGGAGCGGGAGTTTACGAGCAGTACTTC
CASSQDEGAGVYEQYF
>TRBV6-1|TRBD1|few|TRBJ1-1
TGTGCCAGCAGACCCGGGACAGGTGCCACTGAAGCTTTCTTT
CASRPGTGATEAFF
>TRBV6-1|-|many|TRBJ1-2
TGTGCCAGCACCGAACCAGGGGTGGGCTATGGCTACACCTTC
CASTEPGVGYGYTF
>TRBV12-3/TRBV12-4|-|few|TRBJ2-2
TGTGCCAGCACGGTGGACAGCCTGAACACCGGGGAGCTGTTTTTT
CASTVDSLNTGELFF
>TRBV29-1|-|-|TRBJ1-2
TGCAGCGTCGCTTCAGGGAGTGGCTACACCTTC
CSVASGSGYTF
>TRBV11-1|TRBD2|few|TRBJ2-1
TGTGCCAGCAGCTTACTGAGATCCCTCGCTAGCGGGAGGACCTACAATGAGCAGTTCTTC
CASSLLRSLASGRTYNEQFF
>TRBV4-1|TRBD1|few|TRBJ2-3
TGCGCCAGCAGCCGCTCGGGACAGGGGCGAGCAGATACGCAGTATTTT
CASSRSGQGRADTQYF
>TRBV20-1|TRBD2|-|TRBJ2-3
TGCAGTGCTAGAGTTAGCGGGGGATTGCAGTATTTT
CSARVSGGLQYF
>TRBV6-2/TRBV6-3|-|-|TRBJ2-1
TGTGCCAACTGGAGGAGCGGCTCGTACAATGAGCAGTTCTTC
CANWRSGSYNEQFF
>TRBV7-8|-|-|TRBJ2-5
TGTGCCAGCAGCTTGTTGGATGGAGAGACCCAGTACTTC
CASSLLDGETQYF
>TRBV28|TRBD1|-|TRBJ2-7
TGTGCCAGCAGTTCCAGGACAGGGAGTGGCTACGAGCAGTACTTC
CASSSRTGSGYEQYF